Below are 4 T cell receptor beta chains sequenced from a single sample in a study of blood T cell repertoires in COVID-19. Assay used: immunoSEQ multiplex PCR; TCRdb lists only in-frame clones, some missing. The table has about 150,000 clones, over 60% seen once. The source material was peripheral blood. Receptors originate from an older man with acute or convalescent COVID-19.

This rearrangement joins TRBV15 to TRBJ1-2; no firm D call. This CDR3 is 17 amino acids long. V was cut by 0 bases and J by 6 bases, with 20 bases left in between. Germline CDR1 LNHNV, CDR2 YYDKDF (reference sequence). DNA of the CDR3: TGTGCCACCAGCAGAGACCTGACTGACCTAACTCGTGATGGCTACACCTTC. Translated: CATSRDLTDLTRDGYTF.

In its sample, this clone was seen once. This rearrangement joins TRBV28 to TRBJ2-1, with 7 bases identical to TRBD2. V lost 6 bases to trimming and J lost 0 bases; unmatched junction nucleotides: 8. This CDR3 is built from 16 residues. Germline CDR1 and CDR2: MDHEN and SYDVKM. CDR3 in DNA: TGTGCCAGCAGGGACTTGACGGGGGGCTCCTACAATGAGCAGTTCTTC. Its translation: CASRDLTGGSYNEQFF.

This chain uses TRBV5-5 with TRBJ2-3; D uncertain. This CDR3 contains 13 residues. V was shortened by 1 base and J by 4 bases, with 7 bases between the two germline ends. Germline CDR1 and CDR2: SGHKS and YYEKEE (reference sequence). CDR3: CASSLPGSDTQYF. In DNA form, the CDR3 reads TGTGCCAGCAGCTTGCCCGGGTCAGATACGCAGTATTTT.

This clone appeared a few times. This chain uses TRBV28 with TRBJ2-7; the D gene is possibly TRBD2 (6 bases). Germline CDR1 is MDHEN and CDR2 is SYDVKM. V lost 2 bases and J 3 bases, leaving 14 bases between the germline ends. This CDR3 is built from 15 residues. The DNA for the CDR3 is TGTGCCAGCAGTTTACCTGGGGGGTCGGGCTACGAGCAGTACTTC. Translating gives CASSLPGGSGYEQYF.